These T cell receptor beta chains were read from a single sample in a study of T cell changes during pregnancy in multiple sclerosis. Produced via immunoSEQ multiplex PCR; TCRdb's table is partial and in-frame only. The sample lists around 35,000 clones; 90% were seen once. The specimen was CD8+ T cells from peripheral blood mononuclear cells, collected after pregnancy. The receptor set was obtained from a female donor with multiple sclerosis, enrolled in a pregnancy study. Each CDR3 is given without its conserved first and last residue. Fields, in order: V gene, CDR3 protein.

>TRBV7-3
ASSPKGQGNTEAF
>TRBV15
ATSQGNTEAF
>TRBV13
ASSVLAVDTQY
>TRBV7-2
ASSLGQGDVDGYT
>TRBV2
ASSEGAGGPYEQY
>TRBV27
ASSFGQSYGYT
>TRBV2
ASSEQRGVTDTQY
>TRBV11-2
ASSLNWEGGREKLF
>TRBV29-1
STRASGGSTDTQY
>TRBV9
ASSIGQGAQPQH
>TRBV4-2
ASSPGGINQPQH
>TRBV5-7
ARWTGRTGELF
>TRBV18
ASSPPLLPLGYT
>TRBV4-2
ASSRTGTVEGNTIY
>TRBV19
ASSPAGTGDYGYT
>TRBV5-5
ASSLDRVEQY
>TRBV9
ASSVGEGEQY
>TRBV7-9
ASSSSGTGVSPLH
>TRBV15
ATSRDWADTNYGYT
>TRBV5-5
ASSLSPSWDTQY
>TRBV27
AALGPGGGYT
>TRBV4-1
ASSQDHEGANVLT
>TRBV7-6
ASSPQGGRDTQY
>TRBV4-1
ASSQGGGSPQY
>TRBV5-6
ASSLLPGQPQH
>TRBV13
ASSLGTSYNSPLH
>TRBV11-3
ASSPNAGDTQY
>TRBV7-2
ASSPWGSTEAF
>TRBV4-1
ASSQVGTVYNSPLH
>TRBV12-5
ASGSRDTFSYEQY
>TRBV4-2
ASSPPGEGAHEQF
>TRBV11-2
ASSHGGGNNYGYT
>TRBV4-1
ATAENRGTYEQY
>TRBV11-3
ASSPRGGNEQF
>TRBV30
AWGWAEGNEQF
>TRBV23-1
ASTLGGGRDYGYT
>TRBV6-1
ASNYLDGGYEQY
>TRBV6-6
ASSQLGAGLNTEAF
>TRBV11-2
ASSLTGVPEAF
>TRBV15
ATSRQDWDNSPLH
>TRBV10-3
AISEQESYGYT
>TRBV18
ASSPTGGANNQPQH
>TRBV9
ASSPWGTSNYGYT
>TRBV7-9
ASSLADSSNQPQH
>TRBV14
ASSGTGVSETQY
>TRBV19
ASSKSGGPYNEQF
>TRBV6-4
ASSDSSGSGANVLT
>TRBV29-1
SVPEPETYGYT
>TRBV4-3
ASSQVGTSGGTSYEQY
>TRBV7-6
ASSQYGQYSSGNTIY
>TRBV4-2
ASSQDPPLLAGGTRAKNIQY